This entry lists 7 T cell receptor beta chains sequenced from one sample in a study of glioma-infiltrating T cells after dendritic cell vaccination. Sequencing was performed with immunoSEQ multiplex PCR; in TCRdb, only in-frame clones are kept and a portion is missing. The sample lists about 100,000 clones; 75% to 90% were seen once. Time point specified: after dendritic cell vaccination, including at tumor progression/relapse. Sequenced here: blood, sampled after dendritic cell vaccination. These TCRs come from a human donor with glioblastoma.

This clone was picked up one time. This sequence joins TRBV28 and TRBJ2-6; TRBD1 might be the D (7 bases). The ends were cut back, 3 bases at V and 1 base at J, with 16 bases in the middle. This CDR3 region has 18 residues. Looked up from germline, CDR1 is MDHEN and CDR2 is SYDVKM. The CDR3, as DNA: TGTGCCAGCAGTTTGTGGGGCAGGGGGAGGTCTGGGGCCAACGTCCTGACTTTC. Protein product: CASSLWGRGRSGANVLTF. The full variable domain, in which reference TRBV28 and TRBJ2-6 provide the parts outside the CDR3, is DVKVTQSSRYLVKRTGEKVFLECVQDMDHENMFWYRQDPGLGLRLIYFSYDVKMKEKGDIPEGYSVSREKKERFSLILESASTNQTSMYLCASSLWGRGRSGANVLTFGAGSRLTVL.

The chain couples TRBV2 to TRBJ1-2, with D perhaps matching TRBD1 (6 bases). The CDR3 spans 12 residues. Germline V gene sequence: CDR1 SNHLY, CDR2 FYNNEI. Trimming took off 8 bases at V and 7 bases at J, with 14 bases between the two ends. This chain's CDR3 is CASEQGHRGYTF. CDR3 DNA sequence: TGTGCCAGCGAACAGGGACACCGTGGCTACACCTTC.

V usage is TRBV9 and J usage is TRBJ2-1, with unresolved D. This CDR3 is built from 16 residues. Per the germline V gene, CDR1 is SGDLS and CDR2 is YYNGEE. Between the trimmed V and J ends, which lost 2 bases and 9 bases, there was a span of 21 bases. For the CDR3, the DNA is TGTGCCAGCAGCGTCGCCTCCTCACCCGATAGTGGTGAGCAGTTCTTC. Translation gives CASSVASSPDSGEQFF.

V gene TRBV18 combines with J gene TRBJ1-2, with TRBD1 identical over 8 bases. The germline gives CDR1 KGHSH, CDR2 LQKENI. This CDR3 comprises 14 residues. With V trimmed by 3 bases and J by 7 bases, 7 bases remained unmatched. This CDR3 is CASSPSGQVFGYTF. The CDR3 nucleotides read TGTGCCAGCTCACCCTCGGGACAGGTTTTTGGCTACACCTTC.

This chain links TRBV7-2 with TRBJ2-7; weak D call: TRBD2 (6 bases). Trimming pared 5 bases from V and 1 base from J, leaving 15 bases between. The CDR3 totals 15 residues. The V gene's germline CDR1 is SGHTA and CDR2 FQGNSA. The DNA for the CDR3 is TGTGCCAGCAGCCTCGGGGGTTTACGGTCCTACGAGCAGTACTTC. Its protein is CASSLGGLRSYEQYF.

This clone has only a few counts. CDR3 region: CASSERGTGNQPQHF. CDR3 DNA sequence: TGCGCCAGCAGTGAGCGGGGTACGGGCAATCAGCCCCAGCATTTT. This sequence joins TRBV10-2 and TRBJ1-5; D is unresolved. Between the trimmed V and J ends, which lost 2 bases and 2 bases, there was a span of 10 bases. The CDR3 has 15 residues. CDR1 WSHSY and CDR2 SAAADI come from the germline V gene.

This clone was counted only a few times. The V and J genes are TRBV28 and TRBJ2-5; 7 bases are a match to TRBD2. This CDR3 has 17 residues. V lost 5 bases, J lost 2 bases, and 14 bases stayed unmatched. Germline loops: CDR1 MDHEN, CDR2 SYDVKM. CDR3 DNA sequence: TGTGCCAGCAGTCGAGCCCTTATTGGACTAGTGCAAGAGACCCAGTACTTC. Its translation: CASSRALIGLVQETQYF.